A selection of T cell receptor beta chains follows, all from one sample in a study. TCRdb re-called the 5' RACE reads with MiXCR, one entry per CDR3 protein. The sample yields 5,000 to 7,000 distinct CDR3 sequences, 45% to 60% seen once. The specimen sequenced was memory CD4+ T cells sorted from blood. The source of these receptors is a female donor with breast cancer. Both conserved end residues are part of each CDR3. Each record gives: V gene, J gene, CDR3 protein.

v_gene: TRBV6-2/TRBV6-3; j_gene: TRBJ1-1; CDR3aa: CASSWGLNTEAFF
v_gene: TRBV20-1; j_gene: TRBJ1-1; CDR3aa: CSAKGVPGNTEAFF
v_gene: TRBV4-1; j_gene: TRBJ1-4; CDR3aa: CASSQVAGADEKLFF
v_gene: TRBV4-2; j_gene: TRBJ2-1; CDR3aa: CASSQIHSGGAEQFF
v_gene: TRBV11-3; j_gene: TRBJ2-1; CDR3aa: CASSLTGNSYNEQFF
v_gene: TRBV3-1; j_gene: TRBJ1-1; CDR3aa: CASSQDRKRGAFF
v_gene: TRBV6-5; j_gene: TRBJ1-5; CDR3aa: CASSYSGRNQPQHF
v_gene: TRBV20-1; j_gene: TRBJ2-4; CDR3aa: CSARDGTRLPKNIQYF
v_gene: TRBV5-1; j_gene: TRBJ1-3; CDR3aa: CASSDTSSSGNTIYF
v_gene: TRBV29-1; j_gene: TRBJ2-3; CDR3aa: CSGTSSGDTQYF
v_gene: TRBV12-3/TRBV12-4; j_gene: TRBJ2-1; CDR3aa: CASSRTSVDNEQFF
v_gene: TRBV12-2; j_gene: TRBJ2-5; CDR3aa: CASRLVRTRRETQYF
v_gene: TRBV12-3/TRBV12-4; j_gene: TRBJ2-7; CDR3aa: CASSLWGSRYEQYF
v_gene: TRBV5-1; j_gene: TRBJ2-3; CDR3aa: CASSTPSGMGTDTQYF
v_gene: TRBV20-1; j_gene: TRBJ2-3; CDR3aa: CSARVNPDTQYF
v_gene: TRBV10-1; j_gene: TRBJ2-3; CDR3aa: CASSPDPDTQYF
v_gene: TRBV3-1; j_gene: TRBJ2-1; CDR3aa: CASSEGLAGDNEQFF
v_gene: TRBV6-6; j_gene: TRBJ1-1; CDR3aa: CASSRDISEAFF
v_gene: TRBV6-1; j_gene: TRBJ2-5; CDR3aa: CASSPLAGARETQYF
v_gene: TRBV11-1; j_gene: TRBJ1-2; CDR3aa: CASSPGPNNGYTF
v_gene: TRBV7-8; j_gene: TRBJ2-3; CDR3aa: CASSFLSGNPVDTLYF
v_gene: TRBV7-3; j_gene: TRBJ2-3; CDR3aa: CASSLMRASLGYMQYF
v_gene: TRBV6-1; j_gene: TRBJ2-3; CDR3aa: CASSEVLEPPQYF
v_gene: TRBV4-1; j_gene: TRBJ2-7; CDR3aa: CASSLRYEQYF
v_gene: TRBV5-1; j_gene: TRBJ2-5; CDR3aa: CASSLLGRETQYF
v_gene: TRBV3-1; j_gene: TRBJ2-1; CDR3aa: CASSQGGIEQFF
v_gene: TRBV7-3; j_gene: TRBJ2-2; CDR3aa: CASSVGLLDTGELFF
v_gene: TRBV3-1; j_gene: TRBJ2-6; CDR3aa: CASSQLGAGANVLTF
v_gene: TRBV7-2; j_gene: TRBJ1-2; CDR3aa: CASSTDTSYGYTF
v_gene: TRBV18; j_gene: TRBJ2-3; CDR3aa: CASSPFSGGGTDTQYF